This TCR beta chain was recovered during a study of cytomegalovirus exposure and HLA in healthy donors. The PCR made use of 60 Vbeta and 13 Jbeta primers. Measured with immunoSEQ multiplex PCR; TCRdb has only the in-frame clones, and not every one. The sample table sets out roughly 140,000 clones. Worth noting for this clone: The antigen is undetermined.

V lost 5 bases and J lost 5; bases outside the gene matches: 8. Germline loops: CDR1 LNHDA, CDR2 SQIVND (reference sequence). The CDR3 runs 15 residues. Study results and limitations: The authors judged a highly shared variant cluster likely a sequencing artifact. In an earlier analysis, most TCR beta V segments were productive about 87% or about 30% of the time. Most sequenced TCRs were rare (though some public TCRs occurred in many donors). Some TCR beta chains (around 160 of them) were listed as cytomegalovirus-associated.

The receptor was derived from a male donor in good health and CMV-seronegative. The gene calls are TRBV19 and TRBJ2-1, with 8 bases fitting TRBD2. The sample comprised PBMCs. This chain's CDR3 is CASSVRGLVDNEQFF. In DNA form, the CDR3 reads TGTGCCAGTAGTGTCCGGGGACTAGTCGACAATGAGCAGTTCTTC. Full variable domain (outside the CDR3, taken from reference TRBV19 and TRBJ2-1): DGGITQSPKYLFRKEGQNVTLSCEQNLNHDAMYWYRQDPGQGLRLIYYSQIVNDFQKGDIAEGYSVSREKKESFPLTVTSAQKNPTAFYLCASSVRGLVDNEQFFGPGTRLTVL.